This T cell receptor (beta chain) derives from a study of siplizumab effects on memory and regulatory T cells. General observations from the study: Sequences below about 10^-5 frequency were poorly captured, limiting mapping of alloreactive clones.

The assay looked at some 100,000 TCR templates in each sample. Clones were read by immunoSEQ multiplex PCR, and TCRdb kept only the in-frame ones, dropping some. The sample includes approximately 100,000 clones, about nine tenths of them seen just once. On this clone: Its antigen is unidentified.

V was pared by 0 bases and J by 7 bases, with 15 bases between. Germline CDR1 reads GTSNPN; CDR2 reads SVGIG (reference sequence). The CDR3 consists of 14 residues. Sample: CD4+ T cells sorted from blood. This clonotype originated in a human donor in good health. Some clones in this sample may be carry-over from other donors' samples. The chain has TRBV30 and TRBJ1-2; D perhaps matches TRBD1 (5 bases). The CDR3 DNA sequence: TGTGCCTGGAGTGTATTAGGGGCGGGAGGTGGCTACACCTTC. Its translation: CAWSVLGAGGGYTF. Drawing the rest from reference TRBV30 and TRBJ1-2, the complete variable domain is SQTIHQWPATLVQPVGSPLSLECTVEGTSNPNLYWYRQAAGRGLQLLFYSVGIGQISSEVPQNLSASRPQDRQFILSSKKLLLSDSGFYLCAWSVLGAGGGYTFGSGTRLTVV.